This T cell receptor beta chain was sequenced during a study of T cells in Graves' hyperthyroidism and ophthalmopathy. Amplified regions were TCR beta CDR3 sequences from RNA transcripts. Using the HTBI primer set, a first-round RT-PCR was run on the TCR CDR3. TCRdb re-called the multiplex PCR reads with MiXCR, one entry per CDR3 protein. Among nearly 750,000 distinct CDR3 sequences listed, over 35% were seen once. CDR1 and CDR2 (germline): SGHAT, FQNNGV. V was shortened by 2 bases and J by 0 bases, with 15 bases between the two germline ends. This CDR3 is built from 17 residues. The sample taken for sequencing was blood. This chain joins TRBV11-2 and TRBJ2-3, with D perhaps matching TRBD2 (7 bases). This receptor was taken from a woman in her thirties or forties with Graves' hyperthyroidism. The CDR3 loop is CASSLLGGVRSTDTQYF. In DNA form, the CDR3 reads TGTGCCAGCAGCTTATTAGGGGGGGTGAGGAGCACAGATACGCAGTATTTT.